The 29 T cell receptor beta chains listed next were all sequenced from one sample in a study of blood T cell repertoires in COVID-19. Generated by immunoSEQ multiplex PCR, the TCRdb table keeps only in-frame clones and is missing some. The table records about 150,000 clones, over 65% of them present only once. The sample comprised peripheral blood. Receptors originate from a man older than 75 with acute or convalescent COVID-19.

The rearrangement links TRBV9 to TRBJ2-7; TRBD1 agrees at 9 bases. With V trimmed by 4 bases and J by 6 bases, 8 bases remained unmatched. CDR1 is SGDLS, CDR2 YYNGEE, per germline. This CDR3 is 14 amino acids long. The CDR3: CASSPSGTGFEQYF. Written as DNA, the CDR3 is TGTGCCAGCAGCCCGTCCGGGACAGGGTTCGAGCAGTACTTC.

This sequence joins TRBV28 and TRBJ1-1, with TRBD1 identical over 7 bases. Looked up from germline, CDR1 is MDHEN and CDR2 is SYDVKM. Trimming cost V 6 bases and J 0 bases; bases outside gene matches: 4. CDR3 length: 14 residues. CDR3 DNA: TGTGCCAGCAGCGTAGGGGGCTTGAACACTGAAGCTTTCTTT. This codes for CASSVGGLNTEAFF.

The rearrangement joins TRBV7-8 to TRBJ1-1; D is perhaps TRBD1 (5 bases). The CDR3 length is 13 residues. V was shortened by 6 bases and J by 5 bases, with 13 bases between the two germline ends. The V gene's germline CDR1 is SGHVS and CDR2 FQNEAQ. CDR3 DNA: TGTGCCAGCAGGTCGGCGGGGGGGACTGAAGCTTTCTTT. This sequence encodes CASRSAGGTEAFF. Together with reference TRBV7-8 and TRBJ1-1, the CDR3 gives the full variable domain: GAGVSQSPRYKVAKRGQDVALRCDPISGHVSLFWYQQALGQGPEFLTYFQNEAQLDKSGLPSDRFFAERPEGSVSTLKIQRTQQEDSAVYLCASRSAGGTEAFFGQGTRLTVV.

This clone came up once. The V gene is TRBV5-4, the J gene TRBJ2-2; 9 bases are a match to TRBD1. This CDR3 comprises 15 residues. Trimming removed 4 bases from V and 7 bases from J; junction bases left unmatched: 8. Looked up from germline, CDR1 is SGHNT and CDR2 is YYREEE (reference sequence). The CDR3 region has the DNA TGTGCCAGCAGCCTCAGGACAGGGGACGTCGGGGAGCTGTTTTTT. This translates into CASSLRTGDVGELFF.

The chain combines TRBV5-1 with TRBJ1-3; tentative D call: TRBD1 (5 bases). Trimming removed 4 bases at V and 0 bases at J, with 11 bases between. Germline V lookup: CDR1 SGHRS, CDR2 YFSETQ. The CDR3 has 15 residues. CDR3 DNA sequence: TGCGCCAGCAGCGCGACAGTTTACTCTGGAAACACCATATATTTT. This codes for CASSATVYSGNTIYF.

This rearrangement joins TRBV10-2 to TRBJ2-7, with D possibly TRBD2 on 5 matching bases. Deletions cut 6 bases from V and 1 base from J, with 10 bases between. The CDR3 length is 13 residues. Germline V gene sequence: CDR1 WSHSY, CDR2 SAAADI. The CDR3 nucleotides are TGCGCCAGCAGGGGAGAATTGTCCTACGAGCAGTACGTC. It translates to CASRGELSYEQYV.

CDR3 bases: TGTGCCAGCAGCCCCGACGGAGATGGCTACACCTTC. Protein sequence: CASSPDGDGYTF. The V and J genes are TRBV7-9 and TRBJ1-2; D remains ambiguous. This CDR3 spans 12 amino acids. Germline V gene sequence: CDR1 SEHNR, CDR2 FQNEAQ (reference sequence). The V end lost 5 bases, the J end lost 6 bases, and 10 bases lay between the germline ends.

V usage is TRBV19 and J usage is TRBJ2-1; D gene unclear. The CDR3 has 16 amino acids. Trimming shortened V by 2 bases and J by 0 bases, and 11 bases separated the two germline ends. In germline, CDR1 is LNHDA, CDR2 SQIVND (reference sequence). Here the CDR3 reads CASSISYGRSYNEQFF. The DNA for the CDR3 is TGTGCCAGTAGTATAAGTTACGGTCGCTCCTACAATGAGCAGTTCTTC.

CDR3 amino acids: CASRDLTGEQYV. CDR3 DNA sequence: TGTGCCAGCAGAGACCTAACGGGGGAGCAGTACGTC. This chain uses TRBV6-5 with TRBJ2-7; D might be TRBD2 (5 bases). From germline, CDR1 is MNHEY and CDR2 SVGAGI. There are 12 residues in the CDR3. Trimming cost V 6 bases and J 7 bases, with 13 bases left between them.

The CDR3 DNA follows: TGTGCCCATCTTGGGACAGGGAGCCCCTACGAGCAGTACGTC. It encodes CAHLGTGSPYEQYV. This chain connects TRBV27 to TRBJ2-7, with 9 bases matching TRBD1. Trimming took 11 bases from V and 2 from J; bases not matched to a gene: 10. There are 14 residues in the CDR3. Germline assignment: CDR1 MNHEY and CDR2 SMNVEV (reference sequence).

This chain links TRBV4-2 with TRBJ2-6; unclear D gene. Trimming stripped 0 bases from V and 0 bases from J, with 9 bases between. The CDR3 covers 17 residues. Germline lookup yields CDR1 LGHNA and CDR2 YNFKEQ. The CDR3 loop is CASSQEITASGANVLTF. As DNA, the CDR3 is TGTGCCAGCAGCCAAGAAATTACAGCCTCTGGGGCCAACGTCCTGACTTTC.

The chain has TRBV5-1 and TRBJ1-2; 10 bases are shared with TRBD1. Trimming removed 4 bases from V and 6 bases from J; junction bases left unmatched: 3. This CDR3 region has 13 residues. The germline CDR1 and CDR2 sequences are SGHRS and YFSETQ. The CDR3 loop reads CASSQTGGDGYTF. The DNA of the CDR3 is TGCGCCAGCAGCCAGACAGGGGGCGATGGCTACACCTTC.

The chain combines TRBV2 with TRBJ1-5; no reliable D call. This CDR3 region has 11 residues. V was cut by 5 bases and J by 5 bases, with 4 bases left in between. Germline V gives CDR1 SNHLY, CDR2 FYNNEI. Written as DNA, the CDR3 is TGTGCCAGCAGTCTAGATCAGCCCCAGCATTTT. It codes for CASSLDQPQHF.

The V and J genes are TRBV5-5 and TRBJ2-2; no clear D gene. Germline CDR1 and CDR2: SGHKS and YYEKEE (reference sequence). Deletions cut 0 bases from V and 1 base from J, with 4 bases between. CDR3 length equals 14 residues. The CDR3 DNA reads TGTGCCAGCAGCTTGGGCGGGAACACCGGGGAGCTGTTTTTT. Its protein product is CASSLGGNTGELFF.

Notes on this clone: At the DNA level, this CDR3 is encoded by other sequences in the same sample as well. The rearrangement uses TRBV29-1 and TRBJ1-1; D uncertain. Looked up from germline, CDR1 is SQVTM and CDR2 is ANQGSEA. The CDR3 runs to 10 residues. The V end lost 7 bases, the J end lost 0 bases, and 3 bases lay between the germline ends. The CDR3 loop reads CSGVNTEAFF. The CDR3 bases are TGCAGCGGCGTGAACACTGAAGCTTTCTTT.

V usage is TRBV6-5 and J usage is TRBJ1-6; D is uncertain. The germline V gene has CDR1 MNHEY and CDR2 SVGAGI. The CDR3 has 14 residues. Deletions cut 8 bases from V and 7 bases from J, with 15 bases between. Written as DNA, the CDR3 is TGTGCCAGCGCCGGACGGGGTGAGAATTCACCCCTCCACTTT. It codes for CASAGRGENSPLHF.

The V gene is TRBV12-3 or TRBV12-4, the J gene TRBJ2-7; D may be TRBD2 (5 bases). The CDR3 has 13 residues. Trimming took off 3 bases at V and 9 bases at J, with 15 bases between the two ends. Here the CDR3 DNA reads TGTGCCAGCAGTTTGGACCGCGGCGGAGGGCAGTACTTC. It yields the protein CASSLDRGGGQYF.

Written as DNA, the CDR3 is TGTGCCAGCACTACAGGGAGCGATACGCAGTATTTT. Translating gives CASTTGSDTQYF. This chain connects TRBV6-6 to TRBJ2-3; TRBD1 might be the D (6 bases). Germline CDR1 and CDR2: MNHNY and SVGAGI (reference sequence). The CDR3 has 12 residues. The ends were cut back, 7 bases at V and 6 bases at J, with 11 bases in the middle.

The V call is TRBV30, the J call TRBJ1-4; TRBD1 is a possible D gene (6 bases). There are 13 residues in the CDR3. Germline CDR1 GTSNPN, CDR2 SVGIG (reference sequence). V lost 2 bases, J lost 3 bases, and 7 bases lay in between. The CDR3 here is CAWSPGANEKLFF. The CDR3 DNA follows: TGTGCCTGGAGTCCAGGGGCTAATGAAAAACTGTTTTTT. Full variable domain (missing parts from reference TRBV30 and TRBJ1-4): SQTIHQWPATLVQPVGSPLSLECTVEGTSNPNLYWYRQAAGRGLQLLFYSVGIGQISSEVPQNLSASRPQDRQFILSSKKLLLSDSGFYLCAWSPGANEKLFFGSGTQLSVL.

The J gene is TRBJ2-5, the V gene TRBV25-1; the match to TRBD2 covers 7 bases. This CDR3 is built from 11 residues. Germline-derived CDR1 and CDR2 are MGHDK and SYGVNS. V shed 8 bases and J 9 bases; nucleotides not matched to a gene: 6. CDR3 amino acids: CASLGGISQYF. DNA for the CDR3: TGTGCCAGCTTGGGGGGGATTTCCCAGTACTTC.

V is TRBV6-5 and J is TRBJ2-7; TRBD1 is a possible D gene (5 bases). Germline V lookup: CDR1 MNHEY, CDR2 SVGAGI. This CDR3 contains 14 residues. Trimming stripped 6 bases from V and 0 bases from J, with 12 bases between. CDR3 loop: CASRDTGFSYEQYV. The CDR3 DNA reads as TGTGCCAGCAGGGATACAGGATTCTCCTACGAGCAGTACGTC.

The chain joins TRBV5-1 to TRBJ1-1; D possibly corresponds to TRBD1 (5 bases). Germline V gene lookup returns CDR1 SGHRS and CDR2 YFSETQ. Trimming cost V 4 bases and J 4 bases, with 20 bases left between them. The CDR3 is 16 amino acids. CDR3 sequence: CASSGMNAAGGTEAFF. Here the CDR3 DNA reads TGCGCCAGCAGCGGGATGAATGCTGCCGGGGGCACTGAAGCTTTCTTT.

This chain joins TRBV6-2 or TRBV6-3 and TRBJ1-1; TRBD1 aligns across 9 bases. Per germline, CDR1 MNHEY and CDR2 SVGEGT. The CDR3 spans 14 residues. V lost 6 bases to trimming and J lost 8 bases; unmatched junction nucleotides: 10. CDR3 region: CASSPTPGQGEAFF. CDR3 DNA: TGTGCCAGCAGCCCAACGCCGGGACAGGGAGAAGCTTTCTTT.

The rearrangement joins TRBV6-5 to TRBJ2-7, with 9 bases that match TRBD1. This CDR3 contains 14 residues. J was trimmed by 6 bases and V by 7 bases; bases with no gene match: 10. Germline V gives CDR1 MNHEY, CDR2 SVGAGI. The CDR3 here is CASTPGNRGREQYF. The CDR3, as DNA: TGTGCCAGCACCCCTGGGAACAGGGGGCGCGAGCAGTACTTC.

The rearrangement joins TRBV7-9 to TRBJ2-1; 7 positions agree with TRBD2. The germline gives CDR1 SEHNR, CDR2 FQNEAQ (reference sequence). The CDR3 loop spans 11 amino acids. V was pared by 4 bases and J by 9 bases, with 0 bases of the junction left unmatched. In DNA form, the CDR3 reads TGTGCCAGCAGCTCGGGGGGTGAGCAGTTCTTC. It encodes CASSSGGEQFF. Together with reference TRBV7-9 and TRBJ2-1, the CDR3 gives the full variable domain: DTGVSQNPRHKITKRGQNVTFRCDPISEHNRLYWYRQTLGQGPEFLTYFQNEAQLEKSRLLSDRFSAERPKGSFSTLEIQRTEQGDSAMYLCASSSGGEQFFGPGTRLTVL.

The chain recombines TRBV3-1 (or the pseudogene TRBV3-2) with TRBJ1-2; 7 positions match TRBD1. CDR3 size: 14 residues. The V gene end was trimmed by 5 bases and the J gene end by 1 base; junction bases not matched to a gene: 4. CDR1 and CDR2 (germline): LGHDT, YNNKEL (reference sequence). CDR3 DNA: TGTGCCAGCAGCTCGGGACAGCTTAACTATGGCTACACCTTC. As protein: CASSSGQLNYGYTF.

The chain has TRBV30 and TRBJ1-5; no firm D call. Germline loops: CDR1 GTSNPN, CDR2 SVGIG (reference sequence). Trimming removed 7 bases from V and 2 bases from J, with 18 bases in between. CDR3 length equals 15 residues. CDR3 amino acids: CASSRRADGNQPQHF. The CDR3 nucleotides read TGTGCCTCCTCCCGGAGGGCGGATGGCAATCAGCCCCAGCATTTT.

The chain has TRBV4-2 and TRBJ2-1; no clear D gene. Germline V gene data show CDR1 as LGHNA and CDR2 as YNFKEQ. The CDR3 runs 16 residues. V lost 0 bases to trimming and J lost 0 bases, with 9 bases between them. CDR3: CASSQEARSSYNEQFF. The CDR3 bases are TGTGCCAGCAGCCAAGAGGCACGAAGCTCCTACAATGAGCAGTTCTTC.

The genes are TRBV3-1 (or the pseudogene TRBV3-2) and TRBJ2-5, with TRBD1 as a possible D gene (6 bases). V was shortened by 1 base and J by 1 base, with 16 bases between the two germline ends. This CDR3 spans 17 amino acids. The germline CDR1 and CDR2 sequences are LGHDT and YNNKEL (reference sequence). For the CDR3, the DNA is TGTGCCAGCAGCCAAGGTACCAGGGGCCGAAGCCAAGAGACCCAGTACTTC. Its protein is CASSQGTRGRSQETQYF.